These T cell receptor beta chains were read from a single sample in a study of response to subunit inactivated influenza vaccine. Each CDR3 protein is one row after TCRdb ran MiXCR on the RT-PCR reads. The sample consists of some 640,000 distinct CDR3 sequences, more than 11% of them appearing once. Source: PBMCs from blood, taken approximately 15 days before vaccination. The receptors stem from a man in his fifties or sixties who received an inactivated influenza vaccine. The CDR3 runs from the conserved cysteine through the conserved F or W. D genes are given only for firm matches. Only part of the rows carry a size: once, few, many, or a class if the clone is expanded.

v_gene,d_gene,abundance,j_gene,len,CDR3aa,CDR3nt
TRBV5-4,.,few,TRBJ2-7,15,CASSPFVSYADEQYF,TGTGCCAGCAGCCCTTTCGTGTCCTATGCGGATGAGCAGTACTTC
TRBV7-2,.,few,TRBJ2-1,16,CASSLLLAGALNEQFF,TGTGCCAGCAGCCTACTTCTTGCGGGGGCCCTCAATGAGCAGTTCTTC
TRBV9,TRBD1,.,TRBJ1-3,18,CASSVELLDRGRGNTIYF,TGTGCCAGCAGCGTAGAACTACTGGACAGGGGGCGAGGAAACACCATATATTTT
TRBV2,TRBD1,few,TRBJ2-7,13,CASSITGGYEQYF,TGTGCCAGCAGCATCACAGGGGGCTACGAGCAGTACTTC
TRBV7-9,.,few,TRBJ2-5,13,CASSPVGMETQYF,TGTGCCAGCAGCCCGGTCGGAATGGAGACCCAGTACTTC
TRBV20-1,.,.,TRBJ1-6,14,CSARVLQGDSPLHF,TGCAGTGCTAGGGTTCTCCAGGGAGATTCACCCCTCCACTTT
TRBV7-2,TRBD2,.,TRBJ2-3,18,CASSLRASGAPLTDTQYF,TGTGCCAGCAGCTTGAGGGCTAGCGGGGCGCCGCTCACAGATACGCAGTATTTT
TRBV27,.,few,TRBJ1-1,15,CASSRLAIPLTEAFF,TGTGCCAGCTCCCGGCTCGCGATACCCCTCACTGAAGCTTTCTTT
TRBV12-3/TRBV12-4,TRBD1,.,TRBJ1-2,18,CASSPRDRSHLFNYGYTF,TGTGCCAGCAGCCCAAGGGACAGGAGCCACCTCTTTAACTATGGCTACACCTTC
TRBV6-1,.,few,TRBJ2-1,15,CASRPFGIAYNEQFF,TGTGCCAGCAGACCCTTTGGGATAGCCTACAATGAGCAGTTCTTC
TRBV6-2/TRBV6-3,TRBD2,.,TRBJ2-3,14,CASIYSGRTDTQYF,TGTGCCAGCATCTATAGCGGGAGGACAGATACGCAGTATTTT
TRBV4-1,.,few,TRBJ2-1,12,CASSQEVGEQFF,TGCGCCAGCAGCCAAGAAGTGGGTGAGCAGTTCTTC
TRBV12-3/TRBV12-4,TRBD1,few,TRBJ2-3,15,CASSPRQGRTDTQYF,TGTGCCAGCAGTCCCAGACAGGGCCGCACAGATACGCAGTATTTT
TRBV4-2,TRBD1,.,TRBJ2-7,16,CASSPGQVGSSYEQYF,TGTGCCAGCAGCCCCGGACAGGTTGGAAGCTCCTACGAGCAGTACTTC
TRBV15,.,.,TRBJ2-7,14,CATSRGTVGYEQYF,TGTGCCACCAGCAGAGGGACAGTGGGCTACGAGCAGTACTTC
TRBV28,TRBD1,.,TRBJ1-1,18,CASSLKLMVNAGGSEAFF,TGTGCCAGCAGTTTAAAGCTCATGGTTAACGCAGGGGGTTCTGAAGCTTTCTTT
TRBV4-2,.,few,TRBJ1-1,14,CASSQRQTNTEAFF,TGTGCCAGCAGCCAAAGGCAGACGAACACTGAAGCTTTCTTT
TRBV20-1,.,few,TRBJ2-7,12,CSARTSSKEQYF,TGCAGTGCTAGAACTAGTTCCAAAGAGCAGTACTTC
TRBV6-2/TRBV6-3,TRBD2,.,TRBJ2-1,15,CASSFTSGGAGEQFF,TGTGCCAGCAGTTTTACTAGCGGGGGGGCCGGTGAGCAGTTCTTC
TRBV5-1,.,.,TRBJ2-7,16,CASSLRVGGATYEQYF,TGCGCCAGCAGCTTGAGGGTAGGCGGGGCAACCTACGAGCAGTACTTC
TRBV4-3,.,few,TRBJ2-1,14,CASSQAASRDEQFF,TGCGCCAGCAGCCAGGCGGCTAGCAGGGATGAGCAGTTCTTC
TRBV7-3,TRBD2,.,TRBJ2-2,16,CASSETSGRTAGELFF,TGTGCCAGCAGCGAAACTAGCGGGAGGACGGCCGGGGAGCTGTTTTTT
TRBV5-1,TRBD2,few,TRBJ2-3,17,CASSLARASGVPGPQYF,TGCGCCAGCAGCTTGGCCCGAGCTAGCGGGGTTCCTGGGCCGCAGTATTTT
TRBV10-2,TRBD2,many,TRBJ2-2,21,CASSPRLPGLAAGWDTGELFF,TGCGCCAGCAGCCCACGCCTACCGGGACTAGCGGCAGGATGGGACACCGGGGAGCTGTTTTTT
TRBV29-1,TRBD1,many,TRBJ2-5,13,CSVWTGAGETQYF,TGCAGCGTTTGGACAGGCGCGGGAGAGACCCAGTACTTC
TRBV20-1,TRBD1,few,TRBJ2-5,14,CSAWGQGMGETQYF,TGCAGTGCTTGGGGACAGGGTATGGGCGAGACCCAGTACTTC
TRBV27,.,.,TRBJ2-5,13,CASSFGWGETQYF,TGTGCCAGCAGTTTCGGTTGGGGAGAGACCCAGTACTTC
TRBV4-3,.,few,TRBJ2-7,14,CASSPSASSYEQYF,TGCGCCAGCAGTCCTAGCGCAAGCTCCTACGAGCAGTACTTC
TRBV3-1,.,.,TRBJ2-7,16,CASSQDFTGGLDEQYF,TGTGCCAGCAGCCAAGATTTCACGGGGGGCCTTGACGAGCAGTACTTC
TRBV6-2/TRBV6-3,TRBD1,few,TRBJ2-1,17,CASTSGTGGPNWNEQFF,TGTGCCAGCACGTCCGGGACAGGGGGCCCAAACTGGAATGAGCAGTTCTTC
TRBV6-1,.,.,TRBJ2-7,15,CASRSRAGTAYEQYF,TGTGCCAGCAGAAGTCGGGCGGGGACAGCCTACGAGCAGTACTTC
TRBV7-9,.,few,TRBJ1-6,15,CASSLGTAVNSPLHF,TGTGCCAGCAGCTTGGGGACTGCCGTTAATTCACCCCTCCACTTT
TRBV6-5,.,.,TRBJ2-2,15,CASSYSIGTNGELFF,TGTGCCAGCAGTTACTCCATTGGGACGAACGGGGAGCTGTTTTTT
TRBV24-1,TRBD1,many,TRBJ1-1,15,CATFSGQGMNTEAFF,TGTGCCACCTTCTCCGGACAGGGAATGAACACTGAAGCTTTCTTT
TRBV25-1,.,few,TRBJ1-1,13,CASGGGGGDEAFF,TGTGCCAGCGGGGGCGGGGGGGGTGATGAAGCTTTCTTT
TRBV7-6,TRBD2,many,TRBJ2-1,18,CASSKGFQGLAGYNEQFF,TGTGCCAGCAGCAAAGGGTTCCAGGGACTAGCGGGATACAATGAGCAGTTCTTC
TRBV29-1,.,few,TRBJ1-1,14,CSVGPGLTNTEAFF,TGCAGCGTTGGGCCAGGACTGACGAACACTGAAGCTTTCTTT
TRBV6-2/TRBV6-3,.,.,TRBJ2-7,14,CASRPGRGNYEQYF,TGTGCCAGTCGCCCGGGACGGGGAAACTACGAGCAGTACTTC
TRBV27,TRBD2,.,TRBJ2-1,16,CASSPQAGGLNNEQFF,TGTGCCAGCAGTCCTCAGGCGGGGGGCCTTAACAATGAGCAGTTCTTC
TRBV9,TRBD2,.,TRBJ2-1,16,CASSVLAGSFYNEQFF,TGTGCCAGCAGCGTACTAGCGGGGTCATTCTACAATGAGCAGTTCTTC
TRBV6-2/TRBV6-3,.,.,TRBJ2-1,13,CASSYSDYNEQFF,TGTGCCAGCAGTTACTCAGACTACAATGAGCAGTTCTTC
TRBV28,TRBD1,.,TRBJ1-2,14,CASRGGQGAEGYTF,TGTGCCAGCAGAGGGGGACAGGGGGCTGAGGGCTACACCTTC
TRBV7-9,.,.,TRBJ2-7,14,CASSFGGPTYEQYF,TGTGCCAGCAGCTTCGGGGGCCCGACCTACGAGCAGTACTTC
TRBV6-5,.,few,TRBJ2-1,16,CASSYSREEGGNEQFF,TGTGCCAGCAGTTACTCACGGGAGGAGGGGGGCAATGAGCAGTTCTTC
TRBV7-2,.,.,TRBJ2-5,15,CASSPRGSGRETQYF,TGTGCCAGCAGCCCTAGAGGCAGTGGGCGTGAGACCCAGTACTTC
TRBV3-1,.,.,TRBJ2-2,13,CASSRQSAGELFF,TGTGCCAGCAGCCGGCAGTCAGCCGGGGAGCTGTTTTTT
TRBV7-2,TRBD2,few,TRBJ2-1,16,CASSSRGLAGVGEQFF,TGTGCCAGCAGCTCTAGGGGACTAGCGGGAGTAGGTGAGCAGTTCTTC
TRBV2,.,.,TRBJ1-2,14,CASSEDGRDFGYTF,TGTGCCAGCAGTGAAGATGGCAGGGATTTTGGCTACACCTTC
TRBV2,.,few,TRBJ2-2,14,CASSGIPGTGELFF,TGTGCCAGCTCTGGCATCCCAGGGACCGGGGAGCTGTTTTTT
TRBV5-1,TRBD2,few,TRBJ2-7,15,CASSFLAGDPYEQYF,TGCGCCAGCAGCTTTCTAGCGGGAGACCCCTACGAGCAGTACTTC
TRBV5-1,.,many,TRBJ2-7,14,CASSADSDFYEQYF,TGCGCCAGCAGCGCGGACAGCGACTTCTACGAGCAGTACTTC
TRBV6-5,TRBD2,few,TRBJ2-3,15,CASSYGGRAADTQYF,TGTGCCAGCAGTTACGGCGGGAGGGCGGCGGATACGCAGTATTTT